Listed below are T cell receptor beta chains from one sample, sequenced in a study of shared clonotypes between healthy human individuals. The method was immunoSEQ multiplex PCR; TCRdb's version includes in-frame clones alone and lacks a portion of them. The sample consists of around 550,000 clones, approximately 95% of them appearing once. Sequencing was done on a sample of naive CD8+ T cells sorted from blood. The receptors come from a woman aged 25 to 39 in good health. The CDR3 runs from the conserved cysteine through the conserved F or W. A D gene is named only where the DNA matches it firmly. A clone size is listed for some rows: how often the clone was seen (once, few, many), or a class if it is expanded.

. . TRBJ2-7 TRBV13 TGTGCCAGCAGCTTAGCCACCTACGAGCAGTACTTC CASSLATYEQYF
. . TRBJ2-7 TRBV7-9 TGTGCCAGCAGCCCTGAGGGGATCTACGAGCAGTACTTC CASSPEGIYEQYF
. TRBD1 TRBJ2-7 TRBV2 TGTGCCAGCACTCGTCGGGACAGGGGATACTTC CASTRRDRGYF
. . TRBJ1-2 TRBV4-2 TGTGCCAGCAGCCAAGATCTAGGGACGGGCTATGGCTACACCTTC CASSQDLGTGYGYTF
. . TRBJ1-5 TRBV28 TGTGCCAGCAGTTTTATGGGGGTGGGTCAGCCCCAGCATTTT CASSFMGVGQPQHF
. . TRBJ1-1 TRBV6-5 TGTGCCAGCAGTTACTCTAGTTCCGGGAACACTGAAGCTTTCTTT CASSYSSSGNTEAFF
. . TRBJ2-2 TRBV2 TGTGCCAGCAGTAGCACCGGGGAGCTGTTTTTT CASSSTGELFF
. TRBD2 TRBJ2-1 TRBV11-2 TGTGCCAGCAGCTTCCTAGCGGGATTCGATGAGCAGTTCTTC CASSFLAGFDEQFF
. . TRBJ2-7 TRBV28 TGTGCCAGCAGTTTACCCCATACTGCCTACGAGCAGTACTTC CASSLPHTAYEQYF
. TRBD1 TRBJ1-4 TRBV6-1 TGTGCCAGCAGAATGGACAGGGGGAGTGAAAAACTGTTTTTT CASRMDRGSEKLFF
once TRBD2 TRBJ2-1 TRBV2 TGTGCCAGCAGTGAGAGACTAGCGGGAGTTCGGAATGAGCAGTTCTTC CASSERLAGVRNEQFF
. . TRBJ1-4 TRBV9 TGTGCCAGCAGCCCTTACAGGTTCCCTAATGAAAAACTGTTTTTT CASSPYRFPNEKLFF
. . TRBJ2-7 TRBV28 TGTGCCAGCAGACGTTTGGGGCCCTCCTACGAGCAGTACTTC CASRRLGPSYEQYF
. . TRBJ1-1 TRBV6-5 TGTGCCAGCGACTCACGGCAAGGGCCTGACACTGAAGCTTTCTTT CASDSRQGPDTEAFF
. TRBD2 TRBJ2-7 TRBV4-2 TGTGCCAGCAGCCCTACTCTCTCCAGCGGGAGGGGATACGAGCAGTACTTC CASSPTLSSGRGYEQYF
few . TRBJ1-1 TRBV6-5 TGTGCCAGCAGTTACTCGGAAGGGGACACTGAAGCTTTCTTT CASSYSEGDTEAFF
. . TRBJ2-7 TRBV30 TGTGCCTGGAGTGTAGGGAATGACGAGCAGTACTTC CAWSVGNDEQYF
. . TRBJ2-7 TRBV15 TGTGCCACCAGCAGAGATACAGGGACATACGAGCAGTACTTC CATSRDTGTYEQYF
. . TRBJ2-6 TRBV19 TGTGCCAGTAGTATATTGAGTCAGGCGTCTGGGGCCAACGTCCTGACTTTC CASSILSQASGANVLTF
. TRBD1 TRBJ2-2 TRBV5-1 TGCGCCAGCAGCTTGTCCGGGACAGGGGGAACCGGGGAGCTGTTTTTT CASSLSGTGGTGELFF
. . TRBJ1-2 TRBV11-2 TGTGCCAGCAGCTTAGATCGAGACAACGGCTACACCTTC CASSLDRDNGYTF
once TRBD2 TRBJ2-7 TRBV27 TGTGCCAGCAGTCTTATAGCGGGACACTCCTACGAGCAGTACTTC CASSLIAGHSYEQYF
. TRBD2 TRBJ2-7 TRBV6-1 TGTGCCAGCAGTGAATATGGCGGGAGGACCTACGAGCAGTACTTC CASSEYGGRTYEQYF
. . TRBJ2-1 TRBV7-9 TGTGCCAGCAGTGGACGGGGGTCCAACTACAATGAGCAGTTCTTC CASSGRGSNYNEQFF
. TRBD2 TRBJ2-3 TRBV29-1 TGCAGCGTTGAGTGGTCGGGAGGGCCCCCAGATACGCAGTATTTT CSVEWSGGPPDTQYF
few . TRBJ1-5 TRBV7-9 TGTGCCAGCAGCCCCGCGGGCAGCAATCAGCCCCAGCATTTT CASSPAGSNQPQHF
. TRBD1 TRBJ2-7 TRBV19 TGTGCCAGTAGTAGCCCGGGACAGCCAGCCTACGAGCAGTACTTC CASSSPGQPAYEQYF
. . TRBJ2-7 TRBV6-5 TGTGCCAGCAGCTGGACGGAATCCTACGAGCAGTACTTC CASSWTESYEQYF
. . TRBJ1-2 TRBV28 TGTGCCAGCAGTCACGATGTAGACGGCTACACCTTC CASSHDVDGYTF
. . TRBJ2-1 TRBV21-1 TGTGCCAGCAGCAACTTGAGGACTAGCGGGATGTGTGAGCAGTTCTTC CASSNLRTSGMCEQFF
few . TRBJ1-2 TRBV28 TGTGCCAGCAGCCCTGATATGGGGGATGGCTACACCTTC CASSPDMGDGYTF
. . TRBJ1-5 TRBV5-6 TGTGCCAGCAGCTTGGGCTCAGGCTATCAGCCCCAGCATTTT CASSLGSGYQPQHF
. TRBD1 TRBJ2-7 TRBV28 TGTGCCAGCACCATGAGGGACAGCGGCGACGAGCAGTACTTC CASTMRDSGDEQYF
. . TRBJ2-7 TRBV7-9 TGTGCCAGCAGCTGGGGGACGCGGGAGCAGTACTTC CASSWGTREQYF
. TRBD2 TRBJ2-2 TRBV5-6 TGTGCCAGCAGCTTGGAACTAGCGGGAGTAACCGGGGAGCTGTTTTTT CASSLELAGVTGELFF
. . TRBJ1-1 TRBV28 TGTGCCAGCAATCCGGTGGACACTGAAGCTTTCTTT CASNPVDTEAFF
. . TRBJ1-2 TRBV6-6 TGTGCCAGCAGTCGGAGACAGAATCTTCTTTATGGCTACACCTTC CASSRRQNLLYGYTF
. . TRBJ1-2 TRBV2 TGTGCCAGCGCAGGGCTCTATGGCTACACCTTC CASAGLYGYTF
. . TRBJ1-2 TRBV5-1 TGCGCCAGCAGCTTGGATTTGGTGTACAGGGAGGACTATGGCTACACCTTC CASSLDLVYREDYGYTF
. . TRBJ1-3 TRBV9 TGTGCCAGCAGCGTAGTAGGGGAGGCACCGACTGGAAACACCATATATTTT CASSVVGEAPTGNTIYF
once . TRBJ1-1 TRBV10-2 TGCGCCAGCATACAGGGTTGGAACACTGAAGCTTTCTTT CASIQGWNTEAFF
. . TRBJ2-6 TRBV28 TGTGCCAGCAGTTTAGAGGCCAAGCCAGGTCCTGGGGCCAACGTCCTGACTTTC CASSLEAKPGPGANVLTF
. . TRBJ2-3 TRBV28 TGTGCCAGCAGTTTACGGGGCAACCCCTTACGGACAGATACGCAGTATTTT CASSLRGNPLRTDTQYF
. . TRBJ2-7 TRBV5-6 TGTGCCAGCAGCTTTGGCATCACCCCCACCTACGAGCAGTACTTC CASSFGITPTYEQYF
. . TRBJ2-3 TRBV10-2 TGCGCCAGCAGTGAGCCCTATAGCGGAAGGGACACAGATACGCAGTATTTT CASSEPYSGRDTDTQYF
. . TRBJ2-7 TRBV2 TGTGCCAGCAGTGAAGACAGGGATATGGACTACGAGCAGTACTTC CASSEDRDMDYEQYF
. . TRBJ2-7 TRBV15 TGTGCCACCAGCAGAGGGTCTGGCCCCTACGAGCAGTACTTC CATSRGSGPYEQYF
. . TRBJ2-5 TRBV5-1 TGCGCCAGCAGCTTGATGGCGGAAGAGACCCAGTACTTC CASSLMAEETQYF
once . TRBJ1-3 TRBV19 TGTGCCAGTAGTATAGATGAGGCCGCCTCTGGAAACACCATATATTTT CASSIDEAASGNTIYF
once TRBD2 TRBJ2-3 TRBV7-2 TGTGCCAGCAGCTTTGGGGAGCGGGAGGCCTCGGGAACAGATACGCAGTATTTT CASSFGEREASGTDTQYF
. TRBD1 TRBJ1-5 TRBV4-1 TGCGCCAGCAGCCGGGGACAGGGGAATCAGCCCCAGCATTTT CASSRGQGNQPQHF
. . TRBJ1-2 TRBV25-1 TGTGCCAGCAGTGACGGTTGGAGCAGCGGCTACACCTTC CASSDGWSSGYTF
. . TRBJ2-7 TRBV2 TGTGCCAGCAGTGATGGTTCTACCCTTAAGCAGTACTTC CASSDGSTLKQYF
few . TRBJ1-1 TRBV20-1 TGCAGTGCTAGGGTGGGAACTGAAGCTTTCTTT CSARVGTEAFF